One and the same sample provided the 25 T cell receptor beta chains below, sequenced in a study of blood T cells in healthy people across ages. A second about 7 to 12 cycle PCR used barcoded and J-beta primers. Each CDR3 protein is one row after TCRdb ran MiXCR on the 5' RACE reads. The table includes about 800,000 distinct CDR3 sequences, around 25% detected once. This same sample was also part of a study on T cells of mothers and their children.

The sequenced material came from blood. These receptors originate from a boy aged 5-17 years in good health.

The J gene is TRBJ2-3, the V gene TRBV3-1, with D hard to call. Looked up from germline, CDR1 is LGHDT and CDR2 is YNNKEL (reference sequence). The length of the CDR3 is 17 residues. V was cut by 0 bases and J by 0 bases, with 13 bases left in between. The CDR3 spells CASSQEVLQTSTDTQYF. CDR3 nucleotides: TGTGCCAGCAGCCAAGAGGTTCTCCAAACTAGCACAGATACGCAGTATTTT.

This clonotype was detected only a few times. The rearrangement joins TRBV5-5 to TRBJ1-1; no reliable D call. The V gene's germline CDR1 is SGHKS and CDR2 YYEKEE (reference sequence). V was trimmed by 0 bases and J by 5 bases, leaving 8 bases between them. This CDR3 has 13 residues. The CDR3 reads CASSLEARTEAFF. The CDR3 DNA is TGTGCCAGCAGCTTGGAAGCACGAACTGAAGCTTTCTTT.

The gene calls are TRBV20-1 and TRBJ1-1; D gene uncertain. The germline V and J ends were trimmed by 3 bases and 3 bases, with 5 bases remaining between them. Germline CDR1 DFQATT, CDR2 SNEGSKA (reference sequence). CDR3 size: 11 residues. The CDR3 loop is CSASPYTEAFF. In nucleotides, the CDR3 is TGCAGTGCTAGTCCCTACACTGAAGCTTTCTTT.

A few counts support this clonotype. This sequence joins TRBV5-1 and TRBJ2-4, with 8 bases matching TRBD2. Per germline, CDR1 SGHRS and CDR2 YFSETQ. Trimming took 4 bases from V and 1 from J; bases not matched to a gene: 13. CDR3 length: 18 amino acids. The CDR3 reads CASSPARGGGLAKNIQYF. CDR3 sequence (DNA): TGCGCCAGCAGCCCGGCCCGAGGCGGGGGGCTGGCCAAAAACATTCAGTACTTC.

The CDR3 loop is CASSDREYSYEQYF. The CDR3 region has the DNA TGTGCCAGCAGTGACAGGGAGTACTCCTACGAGCAGTACTTC. The chain links TRBV28 to TRBJ2-5, with 7 nucleotides matching TRBD1. The DNA matches TRBJ2-7 better at its end, which makes the J call doubtful. Germline CDR1 is MDHEN and CDR2 is SYDVKM. CDR3 length: 14 amino acids.

The sample holds a few counts of this clonotype. V gene TRBV12-3 or TRBV12-4 combines with J gene TRBJ1-2; 7 bases fit TRBD1. The CDR3 has 14 residues. The trim removed 7 bases at V and 1 base at J, leaving 6 bases unmatched. CDR3 sequence: CASTLGQINYGYTF. CDR3 coding DNA: TGTGCCAGCACCCTGGGACAGATTAACTATGGCTACACCTTC.

The chain is built from TRBV29-1 and TRBJ2-1; 7 nucleotides align to TRBD1. This CDR3 spans 16 amino acids. Germline V CDR1 and CDR2: SQVTM, ANQGSEA. Losses at the gene ends were 3 bases for V and 2 bases for J; bases not matched to a gene: 10. CDR3 sequence: CSVEPHPGQTYNEQFF. CDR3 in DNA: TGCAGCGTTGAGCCCCATCCGGGACAGACCTACAATGAGCAGTTCTTC.

V gene TRBV29-1 combines with J gene TRBJ2-2; 9 bases fit TRBD2. The germline CDR1 and CDR2 sequences are SQVTM and ANQGSEA. The ends lost 7 bases at V and 3 bases at J; junction bases unmatched: 6. This CDR3 has 14 residues. CDR3 in amino acids: CSAGTSPDTGELFF. CDR3 nucleotides: TGCAGCGCTGGGACTAGCCCTGACACCGGGGAGCTGTTTTTT.

This clonotype was seen a handful of times. J is TRBJ2-7 and V is TRBV5-1, with TRBD1 as a possible D gene (6 bases). The CDR3 has 14 residues. V gave up 0 bases and J gave up 3 bases, with 10 bases separating them. Germline values: CDR1 SGHRS, CDR2 YFSETQ. CDR3 residues: CASSLEQGLYEQYF. In DNA form, the CDR3 reads TGCGCCAGCAGCTTGGAACAGGGTCTCTACGAGCAGTACTTC.

CDR3 amino acids: CASSVTGAGETQYF. In DNA form, the CDR3 reads TGTGCCAGCAGCGTGACAGGGGCAGGAGAGACCCAGTACTTC. The chain is built from TRBV7-9 and TRBJ2-5; TRBD1 agrees at 8 bases. Germline CDR1 reads SEHNR; CDR2 reads FQNEAQ (reference sequence). This CDR3 region has 14 residues. V shed 5 bases, J shed 4 bases, and the junction held 6 bases outside the gene matches.

The chain employs TRBV7-9 and TRBJ2-5, with 10 nucleotides matching TRBD2. Trimming at V came to 5 bases and at J to 1 base, leaving 7 bases not matched to a gene. Germline V gene sequence: CDR1 SEHNR, CDR2 FQNEAQ (reference sequence). The CDR3 runs to 16 residues. DNA of the CDR3: TGTGCCAGCAGCCTCCCCTGGACTAGCGGCCAAGAGACCCAGTACTTC. Amino acid sequence: CASSLPWTSGQETQYF.

The CDR3 DNA follows: TGTGCCAGCAGTTACGTGGAGGCGGGCCCCATCCAAGAGACCCAGTACTTC. This encodes CASSYVEAGPIQETQYF. This chain uses TRBV6-2 or TRBV6-3 with TRBJ2-5; a possible D gene is TRBD2 (5 bases). The CDR3 sequence is 17 residues long. Trimming removed 2 bases at V and 1 base at J, with 17 bases between. Germline loops: CDR1 MNHEY, CDR2 SVGEGT.

The rearrangement uses TRBV7-9 and TRBJ2-5; D possibly corresponds to TRBD2 (6 bases). Trimming took 3 bases from V and 0 from J, leaving 11 bases between them. CDR1 and CDR2 (germline): SEHNR, FQNEAQ (reference sequence). This CDR3 is 15 amino acids long. The CDR3 spells CASSLGLLYQETQYF. The CDR3, as DNA: TGTGCCAGCAGCTTGGGACTCTTGTACCAAGAGACCCAGTACTTC. Combining the CDR3 with reference TRBV7-9 and TRBJ2-5 gives the whole variable domain DTGVSQNPRHKITKRGQNVTFRCDPISEHNRLYWYRQTLGQGPEFLTYFQNEAQLEKSRLLSDRFSAERPKGSFSTLEIQRTEQGDSAMYLCASSLGLLYQETQYFGPGTRLLVL.

This clonotype came up a few times. J is TRBJ2-7 and V is TRBV9; TRBD1 agrees at 8 bases. Germline V gene lookup returns CDR1 SGDLS and CDR2 YYNGEE. CDR3 length: 15 residues. V lost 4 bases, J lost 5 bases, and 11 bases stayed unmatched. The CDR3 bases are TGTGCCAGCAGCTTGAAGACAGGGGTCGCCGACGAGCAGTACTTC. Amino acids: CASSLKTGVADEQYF.

V gene TRBV7-2 combines with J gene TRBJ2-3, with D hard to call. CDR3 length equals 14 residues. Trimming stripped 4 bases from V and 2 bases from J, with 10 bases between. Germline V CDR1 and CDR2: SGHTA, FQGNSA. The CDR3 loop reads CASSYVRATDTQYF. The DNA for the CDR3 is TGTGCCAGCAGCTATGTCAGAGCCACAGATACGCAGTATTTT. Looking up the rest from reference TRBV7-2 and TRBJ2-3 gives the full variable domain: GAGVSQSPSNKVTEKGKDVELRCDPISGHTALYWYRQSLGQGLEFLIYFQGNSAPDKSGLPSDRFSAERTGGSVSTLTIQRTQQEDSAVYLCASSYVRATDTQYFGPGTRLTVL.

The chain combines TRBV12-3 or TRBV12-4 with TRBJ1-1, with D unresolved. V lost 3 bases to trimming and J lost 8 bases, with 10 bases between them. The CDR3 covers 12 residues. CDR3 region: CASSLMEGEAFF. CDR3 sequence (DNA): TGTGCCAGCAGTTTGATGGAGGGAGAAGCTTTCTTT.

There are a few counts of this clonotype. The rearrangement links TRBV14 to TRBJ2-3, with D tentatively TRBD1 (6 bases). CDR1 is SGHDN and CDR2 is FVKESK in the germline V gene. Deletions cut 2 bases from V and 2 bases from J, with 17 bases between. The length of the CDR3 is 17 residues. CDR3: CASSQLQGVFITDTQYF. DNA of the CDR3: TGTGCCAGCAGCCAATTACAGGGAGTGTTCATCACAGATACGCAGTATTTT.

CDR3 coding DNA: TGTGCCAGCAGCCAGACTAGCGGGAGAGTCACCGGGGAGCTGTTTTTT. It is translated as CASSQTSGRVTGELFF. V is TRBV4-2 and J is TRBJ2-2; TRBD2 agrees at 12 bases. The CDR3 covers 16 residues. Trimming cost V 3 bases and J 4 bases; bases outside gene matches: 3. Germline CDR1 reads LGHNA; CDR2 reads YNFKEQ.

The genes are TRBV28 and TRBJ1-2, with D unclear. V lost 6 bases and J lost 6, with 17 bases in between. CDR1 MDHEN and CDR2 SYDVKM come from the germline V gene. This CDR3 region has 14 residues. The CDR3, as DNA: TGTGCCAGCAGCTCGCTGAGGGTGTGGGATGGCTACACCTTC. Residues: CASSSLRVWDGYTF.

A few counts support this clonotype. The rearrangement uses TRBV25-1 and TRBJ1-1, with a possible D match to TRBD1 (5 bases). Germline V gives CDR1 MGHDK, CDR2 SYGVNS. V was clipped by 3 bases and J by 5 bases, with 10 bases between them. The CDR3 is 13 residues long. Written as DNA, the CDR3 is TGTGCCAGCAGTGAGGCAGGGCGAACTGAAGCTTTCTTT. Protein: CASSEAGRTEAFF.

This clonotype occurred a few times. This sequence joins TRBV5-1 and TRBJ2-5; D is unresolved. The V end was cut by 6 bases, the J end by 2 bases, with 17 bases between. This CDR3 comprises 15 residues. Germline CDR1 and CDR2: SGHRS and YFSETQ. DNA of the CDR3: TGCGCCAGCAATCCTAGGGTCGGCAGTCAAGAGACCCAGTACTTC. The encoded protein is CASNPRVGSQETQYF.

This clonotype was recorded a few times. V and J are TRBV10-3 and TRBJ2-3, with 11 nucleotides matching TRBD2. V lost 6 bases and J lost 4; bases outside the gene matches: 9. The CDR3 length is 16 residues. Germline V CDR1 and CDR2: ENHRY, SYGVKD. The CDR3 DNA reads TGTGCCATCAGGGACCTTAGCGGGAGGGCCCCAGATACGCAGTATTTT. Protein: CAIRDLSGRAPDTQYF.

J is TRBJ2-1 and V is TRBV7-9; possible D gene TRBD2, 7 bases. The CDR3 is 16 amino acids. Germline V lookup: CDR1 SEHNR, CDR2 FQNEAQ (reference sequence). The V gene lost 4 bases and the J gene lost 3 bases, with 16 bases spanning the gap. The CDR3 region is CASSWGGHHIYNEQFF. The CDR3 nucleotides are TGTGCCAGCAGCTGGGGGGGGCATCATATCTACAATGAGCAGTTCTTC.

This clonotype was observed a few times. This rearrangement joins TRBV12-5 to TRBJ1-2; tentatively, D is TRBD1 (6 bases). Germline V gene lookup returns CDR1 LGHNT and CDR2 FRNRAP. V lost 0 bases, J lost 8 bases, and 10 bases lay in between. The CDR3 contains 13 residues. In DNA, the CDR3 is TGTGCTAGTGGTTTGGTACCGGGGGGCGGCTACACCTTC. Protein product: CASGLVPGGGYTF.

There are a few counts of this clonotype. The rearrangement links TRBV5-1 to TRBJ2-4; TRBD2 is a possible D gene (6 bases). The CDR3 loop spans 15 amino acids. From germline, CDR1 is SGHRS and CDR2 YFSETQ. The V end lost 2 bases, the J end lost 8 bases, and 17 bases lay between the germline ends. CDR3 nucleotides: TGCGCCAGCAGCTTCCTTGGACCGGGGGTGGACATTCAGTACTTC. This translates into CASSFLGPGVDIQYF.